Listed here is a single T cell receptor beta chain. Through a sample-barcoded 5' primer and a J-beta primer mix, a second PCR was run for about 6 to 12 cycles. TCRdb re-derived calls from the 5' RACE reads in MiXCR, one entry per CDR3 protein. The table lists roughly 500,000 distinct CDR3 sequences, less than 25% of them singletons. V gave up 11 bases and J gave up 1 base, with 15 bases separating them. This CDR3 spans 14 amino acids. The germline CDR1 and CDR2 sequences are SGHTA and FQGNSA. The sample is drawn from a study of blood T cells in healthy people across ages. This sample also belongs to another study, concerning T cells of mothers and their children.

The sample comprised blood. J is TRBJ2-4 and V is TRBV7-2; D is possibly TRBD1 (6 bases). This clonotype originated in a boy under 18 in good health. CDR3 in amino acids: CAAGVPWAKNIQYF. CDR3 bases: TGTGCCGCAGGGGTCCCTTGGGCCAAAAACATTCAGTACTTC.